These 27 T cell receptor beta chains originate from one sample sequenced in a study of blood T cells in healthy people across ages. Alongside a J-beta primer mix, a sample-barcoded 5' primer served in a second PCR lasting roughly 6 to 11 cycles. TCRdb itself ran the 5' RACE reads through MiXCR, one entry per CDR3 protein. The table records 850,000 to 1,300,000 distinct CDR3 sequences, under 55% of them present only once. Input material: blood. The receptors come from an older woman in good health.

The chain carries TRBV28 and TRBJ1-2; possible D gene TRBD1, 6 bases. The germline V gene has CDR1 MDHEN and CDR2 SYDVKM. The V end was cut by 6 bases, the J end by 4 bases, with 18 bases between. The CDR3 has 15 residues. This CDR3 is CASSLGGQSAYGYTF. CDR3 nucleotides: TGTGCCAGCAGCCTTGGAGGACAGTCGGCCTATGGCTACACCTTC.

The sample holds a few counts of this clonotype. The V and J genes are TRBV20-1 and TRBJ1-2; D is possibly TRBD1 (6 bases). Germline CDR1 and CDR2: DFQATT and SNEGSKA (reference sequence). The germline V and J ends were trimmed by 1 base and 4 bases, with 13 bases remaining between them. The CDR3 consists of 14 residues. The CDR3 here is CSARGQALFYGYTF. The CDR3 nucleotides read TGCAGTGCTAGAGGACAGGCTCTTTTCTATGGCTACACCTTC.

The V call is TRBV14, the J call TRBJ2-1, with no clear D. Per germline, CDR1 SGHDN and CDR2 FVKESK. There are 16 residues in the CDR3. V was trimmed by 0 bases and J by 9 bases, leaving 18 bases between them. The DNA of the CDR3 is TGTGCCAGCAGCCAAGATGGGTTAGGAGCACAATTTGAGCAGTTCTTC. This translates into CASSQDGLGAQFEQFF.

V and J are TRBV28 and TRBJ2-3, with D tentatively TRBD1 (6 bases). The CDR3 length is 15 residues. Trimming pared 5 bases from V and 2 bases from J, leaving 14 bases between. Germline V gene data show CDR1 as MDHEN and CDR2 as SYDVKM. CDR3 sequence reads: CASSGSGQNTDTQYF. In nucleotides, the CDR3 is TGTGCCAGCAGTGGGTCAGGACAGAACACAGATACGCAGTATTTT.

This clonotype was counted a few times. The CDR3 coding sequence is TGTGCCAGCAGCCTGGGACTAGCGGAAACCAATGAGCAGTTCTTC. Residues: CASSLGLAETNEQFF. The J gene is TRBJ2-1, the V gene TRBV9; 11 bases line up with TRBD2. With 4 bases clipped from V and 6 bases from J, the junction kept 6 bases outside the gene matches. The germline CDR1 and CDR2 sequences are SGDLS and YYNGEE. The CDR3 runs to 15 residues.

The chain combines TRBV28 with TRBJ1-5; D is possibly TRBD1 (5 bases). Germline CDR1 MDHEN, CDR2 SYDVKM. Trimming removed 7 bases at V and 4 bases at J, with 14 bases between. There are 14 residues in the CDR3. In DNA, the CDR3 is TGTGCCAGCATAGGGGCGGGCCCAAATCAGCCCCAGCATTTT. This codes for CASIGAGPNQPQHF.

With respect to this clonotype: A read error may produce the germline difference seen at one junction end. The chain recombines TRBV4-2 with TRBJ2-5; 10 bases align to TRBD1. This CDR3 comprises 13 residues. Germline V gene lookup returns CDR1 LGHNA and CDR2 YNFKEQ. The CDR3 nucleotides read TGTGCCTGCAGCCAGGACAGGGGGTTTGAGCAGTACTTC. Protein sequence: CACSQDRGFEQYF.

Comments on this clonotype: The germline gene is not matched at one end of the junction; a read error may be the cause. The chain joins TRBV11-2 to TRBJ2-7; 7 nucleotides agree with TRBD1. CDR3 size: 14 residues. Per the germline V gene, CDR1 is SGHAT and CDR2 is FQNNGV. As DNA, the CDR3 is TGTGCCAGCAGCCCCGACAGGGTTCGTGACGAACAGTACTTC. The encoded protein is CASSPDRVRDEQYF.

This chain links TRBV20-1 with TRBJ1-1; weak D call: TRBD1 (5 bases). Trimming removed 1 base at V and 3 bases at J, with 9 bases between. The CDR3 is 13 residues long. Per germline, CDR1 DFQATT and CDR2 SNEGSKA (reference sequence). The CDR3 DNA reads as TGCAGTGCTAGAGGGGTAGGGGACACTGAAGCTTTCTTT. This gives the protein CSARGVGDTEAFF.

V usage is TRBV27 and J usage is TRBJ1-1; D may be TRBD1 (6 bases). Germline CDR1 MNHEY, CDR2 SMNVEV (reference sequence). The CDR3 totals 13 residues. The ends were cut back, 0 bases at V and 7 bases at J, with 9 bases in the middle. CDR3 in amino acids: CASSLSRQVEAFF. CDR3 nucleotide sequence: TGTGCCAGCAGTTTATCTCGACAGGTTGAAGCTTTCTTT.

The rearrangement links TRBV6-1 to TRBJ2-7, with 9 bases matching TRBD2. The germline V gene has CDR1 MNHNS and CDR2 SASEGT. The CDR3 totals 18 residues. V lost 4 bases, J lost 6 bases, and 19 bases stayed unmatched. Here the CDR3 reads CASSVSIAGVRRGGEQYF. CDR3 coding DNA: TGTGCCAGCAGTGTCTCAATAGCGGGAGTACGGAGGGGTGGCGAGCAGTACTTC.

This clonotype appeared a few times. This chain uses TRBV20-1 with TRBJ2-3; D remains unclear. The CDR3 has 13 residues. Germline V gene data show CDR1 as DFQATT and CDR2 as SNEGSKA (reference sequence). Between the trimmed V and J ends, which lost 0 bases and 3 bases, there was a span of 7 bases. CDR3 residues: CSARDGPTDTQYF. CDR3 nucleotides: TGCAGTGCTAGAGATGGGCCGACAGATACGCAGTATTTT.

The chain combines TRBV20-1 with TRBJ2-7; TRBD2 matches at 13 bases. The CDR3 loop spans 14 amino acids. Germline trimming cut 6 bases from V and 6 bases from J; bases unmatched to any gene: 8. From germline, CDR1 is DFQATT and CDR2 SNEGSKA (reference sequence). CDR3 sequence reads: CSAPGLAGVGEQYF. The CDR3 region has the DNA TGCAGTGCCCCTGGACTAGCGGGAGTTGGCGAGCAGTACTTC.

The chain is built from TRBV4-2 and TRBJ2-3; no clear D. Germline CDR1 reads LGHNA; CDR2 reads YNFKEQ. The V gene lost 1 base and the J gene lost 1 base, with 6 bases spanning the gap. The length of the CDR3 is 14 residues. CDR3 residues: CASSQVWGTDTQYF. In DNA form, the CDR3 reads TGTGCCAGCAGCCAAGTCTGGGGCACAGATACGCAGTATTTT.

V usage is TRBV6-2 or TRBV6-3 and J usage is TRBJ1-5; 7 bases are shared with TRBD1. The CDR3 runs 15 residues. V dropped 7 bases and J dropped 2; count of bases not matched to a gene: 8. Germline CDR1 and CDR2: MNHEY and SVGEGT. CDR3 nucleotides: TGTGCCAGCACCCCCAGGGGGAATGGCAATCAGCCCCAGCATTTT. Translation: CASTPRGNGNQPQHF.

This rearrangement joins TRBV20-1 to TRBJ2-7; no definite D call. This CDR3 contains 13 residues. The germline V and J ends were trimmed by 0 bases and 3 bases, with 9 bases remaining between them. The V gene's germline CDR1 is DFQATT and CDR2 SNEGSKA (reference sequence). Written as DNA, the CDR3 is TGCAGTGCTAGAGATATCAGAAACTACGAGCAGTACTTC. Protein: CSARDIRNYEQYF.

Written as DNA, the CDR3 is TGTGCCAGCAGTGAACCCCACAATACTGGGTCCCAAGAGACCCAGTACTTC. This gives the protein CASSEPHNTGSQETQYF. The chain links TRBV25-1 to TRBJ2-5, with D uncertain. Germline CDR1 and CDR2: MGHDK and SYGVNS. This CDR3 is 17 amino acids long. The V and J ends lost 2 bases and 1 base respectively, with 17 bases between them.

This clonotype was counted a few times. The rearrangement links TRBV5-1 to TRBJ1-2; unclear D gene. V dropped 0 bases and J dropped 2 bases, with 11 bases sitting between them. The CDR3 consists of 15 residues. Germline V gene data show CDR1 as SGHRS and CDR2 as YFSETQ. CDR3 amino acids: CASSLAGLSNYGYTF. DNA of the CDR3: TGCGCCAGCAGCTTGGCAGGCTTATCCAACTATGGCTACACCTTC.

This clonotype has only a few counts. The J gene is TRBJ1-5, the V gene TRBV20-1; D might be TRBD1 (5 bases). V was shortened by 3 bases and J by 0 bases, with 15 bases between the two germline ends. CDR1 is DFQATT and CDR2 is SNEGSKA in the germline V gene (reference sequence). This CDR3 contains 16 residues. For the CDR3, the DNA is TGCAGTGCTAGGAGGAGCAACAGGATTAGCAATCAGCCCCAGCATTTT. Its protein product is CSARRSNRISNQPQHF.

This clonotype was found a few times. Here the CDR3 DNA reads TGCAGTGCTAGGGGGCCCACTGAAGCTTTCTTT. Translating it yields CSARGPTEAFF. V and J are TRBV20-1 and TRBJ1-1, with D possibly matching TRBD1 (5 bases). V gave up 3 bases and J gave up 4 bases, with 6 bases separating them. The length of the CDR3 is 11 residues. Germline values: CDR1 DFQATT, CDR2 SNEGSKA (reference sequence).

This clonotype was seen only once. The chain employs TRBV2 and TRBJ2-1; possible D gene TRBD2, 6 bases. CDR3 length: 17 amino acids. Germline assignment: CDR1 SNHLY and CDR2 FYNNEI. V was shortened by 4 bases and J by 2 bases, with 18 bases between the two germline ends. CDR3 in amino acids: CASSGWTIRLTYNEQFF. CDR3 sequence (DNA): TGTGCCAGCAGTGGGTGGACTATCAGATTGACCTACAATGAGCAGTTCTTC.

In its sample, this clonotype was seen a few times. The rearrangement joins TRBV12-3 or TRBV12-4 to TRBJ2-5; 9 nucleotides match TRBD2. The CDR3 runs to 14 residues. V lost 5 bases to trimming and J lost 11 bases; unmatched junction nucleotides: 12. The DNA for the CDR3 is TGTGCCAGCAGTCCTAGCGGGGTACTGGGGGAGCAGTACTTC. As protein: CASSPSGVLGEQYF.

The chain couples TRBV25-1 to TRBJ2-1; no firm D call. CDR3 size: 16 residues. V was shortened by 5 bases and J by 0 bases, with 14 bases between the two germline ends. Germline CDR1 and CDR2: MGHDK and SYGVNS. The CDR3 DNA is TGTGCCAGCAGTAAGACCCCCTCTAGCTCCTACAATGAGCAGTTCTTC. This sequence encodes CASSKTPSSSYNEQFF.

V is TRBV11-2 and J is TRBJ2-3, with D tentatively TRBD1 or TRBD2 (6 bases each). V lost 5 bases, J lost 5 bases, and 17 bases lay in between. This CDR3 is built from 15 residues. CDR1 and CDR2 (germline): SGHAT, FQNNGV. In nucleotides, the CDR3 is TGTGCCAGCAGCCAACTCGGGGGCGTTTTAGATACGCAGTATTTT. As protein: CASSQLGGVLDTQYF.

V is TRBV6-6 and J is TRBJ1-1; 9 nucleotides match TRBD1. Germline-derived CDR1 and CDR2 are MNHNY and SVGAGI (reference sequence). The CDR3 consists of 15 residues. Trimming at V came to 7 bases and at J to 4 bases, leaving 10 bases not matched to a gene. This chain's CDR3 is CASKRETGGLTEAFF. The CDR3 bases are TGTGCCAGCAAAAGGGAGACAGGGGGACTCACTGAAGCTTTCTTT.

This clonotype was observed a few times. The chain is built from TRBV12-3 or TRBV12-4 and TRBJ2-7; 7 bases agree with TRBD1. The CDR3 loop spans 15 amino acids. V gave up 5 bases and J gave up 0 bases; unmatched junction bases: 7. This chain's CDR3 is CASSEQGPSSYEQYF. CDR3 bases: TGTGCCAGCAGTGAACAGGGGCCGAGCTCCTACGAGCAGTACTTC.

This clonotype was seen a handful of times. The chain is built from TRBV20-1 and TRBJ2-7; 7 bases match TRBD1. There are 13 residues in the CDR3. In germline, CDR1 is DFQATT, CDR2 SNEGSKA (reference sequence). V trimming: 5 bases; J trimming: 4 bases; junction bases outside the gene matches: 8. The CDR3 loop reads CSAPTGAPYEQYF. The CDR3 region has the DNA TGCAGTGCTCCTACAGGGGCCCCGTACGAGCAGTACTTC.